This T cell receptor (beta chain) was documented in a study of OX40 agonist ivuxolimab in advanced cancers. The data were produced by immunoSEQ multiplex PCR, yet TCRdb's version contains in-frame clones alone and is incomplete. The table shows approximately 100,000 clones, with around 90% occurring only once. Blood specimens came from baseline, cycle 4 day 1, and cycle 7 day 1. The sequence was obtained from an adult with an advanced solid tumor such as melanoma, head and neck, liver or kidney cancer. Sequenced material: CD4+ or CD8+ T cells sorted from blood, taken in a trial of the OX40 agonist ivuxolimab.

In DNA form, the CDR3 reads TGTGCCAGCAGCTTAGATCCAGATACGCAGTATTTT. Translating it yields CASSLDPDTQYF. V and J are TRBV7-6 and TRBJ2-3, with unresolved D. The germline V gene has CDR1 SGHVS and CDR2 FNYEAQ. The CDR3 is 12 amino acids. V lost 1 base and J 4 bases, leaving 3 bases between the germline ends.